Listed here are 24 T cell receptor beta chains from one sample, sequenced in a study of T cells in Graves' hyperthyroidism and ophthalmopathy. Amplification targeted TCR beta CDR3 regions from RNA transcripts. HTBI primers were used for first-round RT-PCR of the TCR CDR3. TCRdb analysed the multiplex PCR reads with MiXCR anew, one entry per CDR3 protein. The sample yields about 350,000 distinct CDR3 sequences, around a sixth seen once. Sample: blood. All receptors come from a woman between 35 and 50 years old with Graves' ophthalmopathy.

In this sample, this clonotype turned up many times. CDR3 region: CASSLSTQETQYF. The CDR3 coding sequence is TGTGCCAGCAGCTTATCCACCCAAGAGACCCAGTACTTC. The rearrangement uses TRBV7-2 and TRBJ2-5, with D hard to call. This CDR3 spans 13 amino acids. Between the trimmed V and J ends, which lost 2 bases and 1 base, there was a span of 5 bases. CDR1 is SGHTA and CDR2 is FQGNSA in the germline V gene.

This clonotype was seen many times. The chain links TRBV19 to TRBJ1-2; D is unclear. Trimming took off 5 bases at V and 5 bases at J, with 9 bases between the two ends. The germline V gene has CDR1 LNHDA and CDR2 SQIVND (reference sequence). The length of the CDR3 is 12 residues. The CDR3 bases are TGTGCCAGTAGTGCCCGAGAATATGGCTACACCTTC. This codes for CASSAREYGYTF.

The table lists this clonotype with a few counts. The genes are TRBV7-2 and TRBJ2-7, with TRBD2 as a possible D gene (6 bases). Trimming stripped 5 bases from V and 6 bases from J, with 14 bases between. Germline V CDR1 and CDR2: SGHTA, FQGNSA. The CDR3 extends over 13 amino acids. The DNA for the CDR3 is TGTGCCAGCAGCCTGGCGTCGGGACTCGAGCAGTACTTC. It translates to CASSLASGLEQYF.

This clonotype was seen many times. The CDR3 DNA sequence: TGTGCCACCAAGGACAGGGAGGATGGCTACACCTTC. It specifies CATKDREDGYTF. The chain carries TRBV6-4 and TRBJ1-2; 8 nucleotides agree with TRBD1. V was clipped by 10 bases and J by 6 bases; unmatched bases: 7. Germline CDR1 is MRHNA and CDR2 is SNTAGT. The CDR3 extends over 12 amino acids.

This clonotype was detected ten times or more. The chain recombines TRBV6-1 with TRBJ1-1; D call uncertain. V was shortened by 0 bases and J by 0 bases, with 5 bases between the two germline ends. Looked up from germline, CDR1 is MNHNS and CDR2 is SASEGT. The CDR3 extends over 14 amino acids. CDR3 region: CASSEAVLNTEAFF. The CDR3, as DNA: TGTGCCAGCAGTGAAGCAGTGTTGAACACTGAAGCTTTCTTT.

As concerns this clonotype: This sequence may be a read error, since a much larger clone differs from it by one base. This chain links TRBV4-1 with TRBJ1-2; D call uncertain. The CDR3 spans 14 residues. Germline lookup yields CDR1 MGHRA and CDR2 YSYEKL. Here the CDR3 DNA reads TGCACCAGCAGCCAAGAGGGCCTCAACTATGGCTACACCTTC. Translating it yields CTSSQEGLNYGYTF.

This clonotype was seen repeatedly, ten times or more. The rearrangement joins TRBV29-1 to TRBJ2-5, with TRBD2 identical over 11 bases. The CDR3 totals 13 residues. J gave up 5 bases and V 7 bases, and 6 bases lay outside the gene matches. Germline CDR1 is SQVTM and CDR2 is ANQGSEA. The CDR3 protein is CSALSGRGETQYF. The DNA for the CDR3 is TGCAGCGCCCTTAGCGGGAGGGGGGAGACCCAGTACTTC.

This clonotype appeared many times. J is TRBJ2-7 and V is TRBV27; a possible D gene is TRBD2 (5 bases). The V and J ends lost 3 bases and 9 bases respectively, with 15 bases between them. Germline V gene data show CDR1 as MNHEY and CDR2 as SMNVEV (reference sequence). The CDR3 totals 13 residues. The chain's CDR3 is CASSFQEDPRQYF. The CDR3 DNA sequence: TGTGCCAGCAGTTTCCAGGAGGATCCTCGGCAGTACTTC.

The V gene is TRBV6-1, the J gene TRBJ2-5; 10 bases are shared with TRBD2. The CDR3 has 16 residues. The J segment lost 5 bases and the V segment lost 2 bases, leaving 8 bases of the junction unmatched. Looked up from germline, CDR1 is MNHNS and CDR2 is SASEGT. The DNA for the CDR3 is TGTGCCAGCAGTGAACTAGCGGGAGCGCAGGGCGAGACCCAGTACTTC. Its protein product is CASSELAGAQGETQYF.

This clonotype was recorded many times. The chain joins TRBV7-6 to TRBJ2-7, with D possibly matching TRBD1 (6 bases). V gave up 0 bases and J gave up 5 bases, with 14 bases separating them. The CDR3 has 15 amino acids. Germline CDR1 SGHVS, CDR2 FNYEAQ. Here the CDR3 reads CASSLANRANHEQYF. The CDR3 coding sequence is TGTGCCAGCAGCTTAGCGAACAGGGCTAACCACGAGCAGTACTTC. The full variable domain, completed using reference TRBV7-6 and TRBJ2-7, is GAGVSQSPRYKVTKRGQDVALRCDPISGHVSLYWYRQALGQGPEFLTYFNYEAQQDKSGLPNDRFSAERPEGSISTLTIQRTEQRDSAMYRCASSLANRANHEQYFGPGTRLTVT.

CDR3 in DNA: TGTGCCTGGAACCCCGGACAGGGGAACACTGAAGCTTTCTTT. Its translation: CAWNPGQGNTEAFF. The chain couples TRBV30 to TRBJ1-1; 8 nucleotides match TRBD1. Germline V gene data show CDR1 as GTSNPN and CDR2 as SVGIG (reference sequence). The V segment lost 4 bases and the J segment 1 base; nucleotides outside the gene matches: 5. The CDR3 runs to 14 residues.

There are many counts of this clonotype. This rearrangement joins TRBV7-9 to TRBJ2-5, with 8 bases identical to TRBD1. Germline V CDR1 and CDR2: SEHNR, FQNEAQ (reference sequence). V shed 4 bases, J shed 5 bases, and the junction held 6 bases outside the gene matches. CDR3 length equals 14 residues. The CDR3 sequence is CASSWDRNSETQYF. In DNA, the CDR3 is TGTGCCAGCAGCTGGGACAGGAATTCGGAGACCCAGTACTTC.

This clonotype was counted at least ten times. The chain uses TRBV30 and TRBJ2-7; TRBD2 is a possible D gene (5 bases). Per the germline V gene, CDR1 is GTSNPN and CDR2 is SVGIG (reference sequence). Trimming took off 2 bases at V and 0 bases at J, with 14 bases between the two ends. The CDR3 runs 15 residues. The CDR3 nucleotides are TGTGCCTGGAGTCCCAAACTAGTCTCCTCCTACGAGCAGTACTTC. Translated: CAWSPKLVSSYEQYF.

This clonotype was counted at least ten times. The V call is TRBV18, the J call TRBJ1-2; 7 nucleotides line up with TRBD1. CDR1 is KGHSH, CDR2 LQKENI, per germline. CDR3 length: 13 amino acids. Trimming took 9 bases from V and 0 from J; bases not matched to a gene: 4. CDR3 region: CASYQGANYGYTF. CDR3 DNA: TGTGCCAGTTACCAGGGGGCTAACTATGGCTACACCTTC.

This clonotype was detected many times. The chain is built from TRBV20-1 and TRBJ1-2; possibly TRBD1 for D (5 bases). The length of the CDR3 is 12 residues. Between the trimmed V and J ends, which lost 1 base and 4 bases, there was a span of 7 bases. Per the germline V gene, CDR1 is DFQATT and CDR2 is SNEGSKA (reference sequence). The CDR3 sequence is CSARAQGYGYTF. CDR3 DNA sequence: TGCAGTGCTAGAGCCCAGGGCTATGGCTACACCTTC.

This clonotype came up many times. The V and J genes are TRBV4-1 and TRBJ1-2; TRBD1 is a possible D gene (6 bases). Germline-derived CDR1 and CDR2 are MGHRA and YSYEKL. The CDR3 length is 15 residues. Trimming removed 1 base from V and 3 bases from J, with 12 bases in between. CDR3 amino acids: CASSQAYRDDYGYTF. The CDR3, as DNA: TGCGCCAGCAGCCAAGCTTACAGGGACGACTATGGCTACACCTTC.

This rearrangement joins TRBV6-4 to TRBJ2-7; 7 bases match TRBD1. CDR1 MRHNA and CDR2 SNTAGT come from the germline V gene. V gave up 6 bases and J gave up 6 bases; unmatched junction bases: 8. CDR3 length equals 13 residues. The DNA of the CDR3 is TGTGCCAGCAGCGCCAGCCCAGGGGGCGAGCAGTACTTC. Translation gives CASSASPGGEQYF.

This clonotype has ten or more counts. The chain employs TRBV4-1 and TRBJ2-5, with 7 positions matching TRBD2. CDR3 length: 16 residues. In germline, CDR1 is MGHRA, CDR2 YSYEKL. V gave up 0 bases and J gave up 7 bases; unmatched junction bases: 11. The CDR3 region has the DNA TGCGCCAGCAGCCAAGAGGGAAGCGGGGTCATGGGGACCCAGTACTTC. As protein: CASSQEGSGVMGTQYF.

This clonotype was detected ten times or more. The chain joins TRBV29-1 to TRBJ1-1; no clear D gene. This CDR3 is built from 12 residues. Germline CDR1 and CDR2: SQVTM and ANQGSEA. Deletions cut 4 bases from V and 1 base from J, with 7 bases between. CDR3 bases: TGCAGCGTTGGAAAATCGAACACTGAAGCTTTCTTT. It codes for CSVGKSNTEAFF.

This clonotype was seen at least ten times. This chain joins TRBV6-5 and TRBJ1-1, with 7 bases that match TRBD1. The germline CDR1 and CDR2 sequences are MNHEY and SVGAGI. This CDR3 spans 14 amino acids. The V segment lost 7 bases and the J segment 1 base; nucleotides outside the gene matches: 6. CDR3 amino acids: CASNLRGGNTEAFF. The CDR3 DNA sequence: TGTGCCAGCAATCTCAGGGGGGGGAACACTGAAGCTTTCTTT.

This clonotype was seen many times. The rearrangement uses TRBV6-1 and TRBJ2-2; D gene unclear. Germline CDR1 MNHNS, CDR2 SASEGT. The CDR3 has 15 residues. Trimming shortened V by 6 bases and J by 2 bases, and 13 bases separated the two germline ends. The CDR3 reads CASRPPRANTGELFF. In nucleotides, the CDR3 is TGTGCCAGCAGGCCCCCTCGGGCAAACACCGGGGAGCTGTTTTTT.

This clonotype was found many times. The V gene is TRBV9, the J gene TRBJ2-2; D gene ambiguous. Per germline, CDR1 SGDLS and CDR2 YYNGEE. CDR3 length: 12 amino acids. Trimming left V 2 bases short and J 3 bases short, with 2 bases between. The CDR3 DNA follows: TGTGCCAGCAGCGTGGACACCGGGGAGCTGTTTTTT. Its translation: CASSVDTGELFF.

The CDR3 is CASSLYRVMNTEAFF. The CDR3 DNA is TGTGCCAGCAGCTTATACAGAGTAATGAACACTGAAGCTTTCTTT. The chain carries TRBV7-2 and TRBJ1-1, with D hard to call. The CDR3 totals 15 residues. Germline CDR1 and CDR2: SGHTA and FQGNSA. Trimming removed 2 bases at V and 0 bases at J, with 10 bases between. The full variable domain, its missing parts supplied by reference TRBV7-2 and TRBJ1-1, is GAGVSQSPSNKVTEKGKDVELRCDPISGHTALYWYRQSLGQGLEFLIYFQGNSAPDKSGLPSDRFSAERTGGSVSTLTIQRTQQEDSAVYLCASSLYRVMNTEAFFGQGTRLTVV.

This clonotype came up many times. The gene calls are TRBV5-1 and TRBJ1-5; D might be TRBD1 (6 bases). V shed 3 bases and J shed 0 bases, with 10 bases lying between them. The CDR3 runs 15 residues. Germline V lookup: CDR1 SGHRS, CDR2 YFSETQ. The CDR3 DNA is TGCGCCAGCAGCTCGACAGGTGATAGCAATCAGCCCCAGCATTTT. Protein product: CASSSTGDSNQPQHF.